The 6 T cell receptor beta chains given below trace back to one sample, sequenced in a study of blood T cell repertoires in COVID-19. Produced via immunoSEQ multiplex PCR; TCRdb's table is partial and in-frame only. This repertoire shows about 50,000 clones, 92% found once; its top ten account for 4.6%. Sequencing was carried out using peripheral blood. The receptors come from a man in his fifties or sixties with active COVID-19.

This clone was detected once. The chain joins TRBV27 to TRBJ2-2, with 11 bases aligning to TRBD1. The CDR3 extends over 18 amino acids. V shed 6 bases, J shed 2 bases, and the junction held 11 bases outside the gene matches. The germline V gene encodes CDR1 MNHEY and CDR2 SMNVEV (reference sequence). CDR3 sequence reads: CASRPAGQGAENTGELFF. The CDR3 DNA sequence: TGTGCCAGCAGACCTGCTGGACAGGGGGCGGAAAACACCGGGGAGCTGTTTTTT.

The chain recombines TRBV4-1 with TRBJ2-4, with D hard to call. This CDR3 is built from 15 residues. Per the germline V gene, CDR1 is MGHRA and CDR2 is YSYEKL. The V and J ends lost 0 bases and 1 base respectively, with 7 bases between them. CDR3 coding DNA: TGCGCCAGCAGCCAAGAAGCACGGGCCAAAAACATTCAGTACTTC. Translation gives CASSQEARAKNIQYF.

As concerns this clone: At one boundary the junction diverges from the germline segment, which might be a read error. The rearrangement uses TRBV9 and TRBJ1-6; 7 bases align to TRBD1. The CDR3 runs 14 residues. The germline CDR1 and CDR2 sequences are SGDLS and YYNGEE. The CDR3 DNA reads TGTGCCAGCAGTGTAGGGGGCAGTAATTCACCCCTCCACTTT. Translating gives CASSVGGSNSPLHF.

The V call is TRBV6-6, the J call TRBJ2-3; 10 bases map to TRBD2. The V segment lost 8 bases and the J segment 5 bases; nucleotides outside the gene matches: 13. The CDR3 consists of 16 residues. The germline V gene has CDR1 MNHNY and CDR2 SVGAGI (reference sequence). CDR3 in amino acids: CASLPSGGASKDTQYF. The CDR3 region has the DNA TGTGCCAGCCTCCCCAGCGGGGGGGCCTCAAAAGATACGCAGTATTTT.

The chain carries TRBV19 and TRBJ1-4, with TRBD1 identical over 10 bases. The CDR3 has 15 amino acids. The J segment lost 5 bases and the V segment lost 8 bases, leaving 8 bases of the junction unmatched. The germline V gene has CDR1 LNHDA and CDR2 SQIVND (reference sequence). As DNA, the CDR3 is TGTGCCAGTGGATTCCGGGACAGGGGAAATGAAAAACTGTTTTTT. Encoded protein: CASGFRDRGNEKLFF. Combining the CDR3 with reference TRBV19 and TRBJ1-4 gives the whole variable domain DGGITQSPKYLFRKEGQNVTLSCEQNLNHDAMYWYRQDPGQGLRLIYYSQIVNDFQKGDIAEGYSVSREKKESFPLTVTSAQKNPTAFYLCASGFRDRGNEKLFFGSGTQLSVL.

This clone showed up just once. The chain joins TRBV18 to TRBJ2-2; D unresolved. Germline loops: CDR1 KGHSH, CDR2 LQKENI. This CDR3 has 17 residues. Trimming left V 0 bases short and J 3 bases short, with 14 bases between. The CDR3 loop reads CASSPPSVRSDTGELFF. In DNA, the CDR3 is TGTGCCAGCTCACCACCGTCAGTGCGGTCTGACACCGGGGAGCTGTTTTTT.